These 16 T cell receptor beta chains originate from one sample sequenced in a study of blood T cell repertoires in COVID-19. Assay used: immunoSEQ multiplex PCR; TCRdb lists only in-frame clones, some missing. The sample carries about 46,000 clones, 70% to 90% recorded once. The sample was PBMCs or T cells enriched from blood (not recorded which). All receptors come from a woman in her forties or fifties who had recovered from COVID-19.

This chain connects TRBV21-1 to TRBJ2-5; the DNA was not compared with TRBD2, the D call given in the table. TRBV21-1 is marked as a pseudogene. The CDR3 length is 17 residues. The CDR3 nucleotides are TGTGCCAGCAGCCGTACGCCCGGCGGGAGGGCCCGGGAGACCCAGTACTTC. Its translation is CASSRTPGGRARETQYF.

The chain joins TRBV6-5 to TRBJ1-2, with 8 bases fitting TRBD1. V gave up 2 bases and J gave up 13 bases; unmatched junction bases: 9. Germline loops: CDR1 MNHEY, CDR2 SVGAGI. This CDR3 comprises 13 residues. This CDR3 is CASSYPGQGRPTF. The CDR3 region has the DNA TGTGCCAGCAGTTACCCCGGACAGGGAAGACCCACCTTC.

The chain links TRBV4-3 to TRBJ2-1; TRBD1 aligns across 7 bases. V lost 4 bases to trimming and J lost 2 bases; unmatched junction nucleotides: 8. The CDR3 spans 16 residues. CDR1 is LGHNA, CDR2 YSLEER, per germline. CDR3 protein: CASSLVAGGAYNEQFF. CDR3 DNA sequence: TGCGCCAGCAGCCTAGTAGCAGGGGGTGCCTACAATGAGCAGTTCTTC.

CDR3 sequence: CASSPAGNQPQHF. In DNA, the CDR3 is TGCGCCAGCAGCCCGGCGGGGAATCAGCCCCAGCATTTT. The V call is TRBV4-3, the J call TRBJ1-5; the D is unclear. Trimming left V 4 bases short and J 4 bases short, with 8 bases between. Germline values: CDR1 LGHNA, CDR2 YSLEER. The CDR3 loop spans 13 amino acids.

CDR3 bases: TGTGCCAGCAGCGTGCGGACAGGGGCGGTGAGTGGAAACACCATATATTTT. Translated, it gives CASSVRTGAVSGNTIYF. The rearrangement links TRBV9 to TRBJ1-3, with 9 bases that match TRBD1. The CDR3 extends over 17 amino acids. CDR1 and CDR2 from the germline V gene are SGDLS and YYNGEE. J gave up 3 bases and V 2 bases, and 9 bases lay outside the gene matches. The variable domain in full, completed from reference TRBV9 and TRBJ1-3, reads DSGVTQTPKHLITATGQRVTLRCSPRSGDLSVYWYQQSLDQGLQFLIQYYNGEERAKGNILERFSAQQFPDLHSELNLSSLELGDSALYFCASSVRTGAVSGNTIYFGEGSWLTVV.

The V call is TRBV13, the J call TRBJ2-2; 9 nucleotides match TRBD2. The CDR3 contains 20 residues. Looked up from germline, CDR1 is PRHDT and CDR2 is FYEKMQ (reference sequence). Germline trimming cut 1 base from V and 3 bases from J; bases unmatched to any gene: 15. As DNA, the CDR3 is TGTGCCAGCAGCTTAGAGGAAGGAGTTAGCGGGAGCTTGTACACCGGGGAGCTGTTTTTT. This translates into CASSLEEGVSGSLYTGELFF.

A single count supports this clone. V is TRBV28 and J is TRBJ2-2; perhaps TRBD1 as D (6 bases). V was shortened by 9 bases and J by 2 bases, with 10 bases between the two germline ends. The CDR3 loop spans 13 amino acids. Germline V gene data show CDR1 as MDHEN and CDR2 as SYDVKM. The CDR3 DNA is TGTGCCAGTTACAGGGTTAACACCGGGGAGCTGTTTTTT. Protein sequence: CASYRVNTGELFF.

The genes are TRBV29-1 and TRBJ2-5; 9 nucleotides agree with TRBD2. Trimming took 4 bases from V and 3 from J; bases not matched to a gene: 3. Germline V gene sequence: CDR1 SQVTM, CDR2 ANQGSEA. CDR3 length: 13 residues. The DNA for the CDR3 is TGCAGCGTTGTACGACTAGCGGAAGAGACCCAGTACTTC. This gives the protein CSVVRLAEETQYF.

The chain carries TRBV5-1 and TRBJ2-3; the D gene is possibly TRBD1 (5 bases). V was shortened by 5 bases and J by 4 bases, with 20 bases between the two germline ends. This CDR3 contains 16 residues. Per germline, CDR1 SGHRS and CDR2 YFSETQ. DNA for the CDR3: TGCGCCAGCAGACCCCCCCCTACAGGCCCCCCAGATACGCAGTATTTT. It translates to CASRPPPTGPPDTQYF.

The chain recombines TRBV6-1 with TRBJ2-7; 10 bases fit TRBD2. The V gene's germline CDR1 is MNHNS and CDR2 SASEGT. The CDR3 is 15 residues long. Germline trimming cut 1 base from V and 5 bases from J; bases unmatched to any gene: 5. The CDR3, as DNA: TGTGCCAGCAGTGAAGTTCTAGCGGGAGTAGACGAGCAGTACTTC. Residues: CASSEVLAGVDEQYF.

There are a few counts of this clone. The V gene is TRBV3-1 (or the pseudogene TRBV3-2), the J gene TRBJ2-7; TRBD2 might be the D (6 bases). There are 14 residues in the CDR3. With 2 bases removed from V and 2 bases from J, the gap between germline ends came to 10 bases. The germline gives CDR1 LGHDT, CDR2 YNNKEL (reference sequence). The CDR3 DNA follows: TGTGCCAGCAGCCAACCGGGGGAGCCCTACGAGCAGTACTTC. Its protein product is CASSQPGEPYEQYF.

The rearrangement uses TRBV18 and TRBJ2-2; TRBD1 aligns across 7 bases. The germline CDR1 and CDR2 sequences are KGHSH and LQKENI. The CDR3 spans 15 residues. The V gene end was trimmed by 5 bases and the J gene end by 1 base; junction bases not matched to a gene: 4. CDR3: CASSTQGKNTGELFF. The CDR3 nucleotides are TGTGCCAGCTCAACACAGGGGAAGAACACCGGGGAGCTGTTTTTT.

The chain recombines TRBV10-3 with TRBJ1-1, with D hard to call. The ends were cut back, 0 bases at V and 0 bases at J, with 8 bases in the middle. CDR1 is ENHRY, CDR2 SYGVKD, per germline. The CDR3 has 15 residues. The CDR3 region has the DNA TGTGCCATCAGTGAGTCACCGGGGATGAACACTGAAGCTTTCTTT. Its translation: CAISESPGMNTEAFF.

V usage is TRBV2 and J usage is TRBJ1-1; tentative D call: TRBD1 (5 bases). Between the trimmed V and J ends, which lost 6 bases and 1 base, there was a span of 9 bases. The CDR3 extends over 13 amino acids. Germline V gene sequence: CDR1 SNHLY, CDR2 FYNNEI. The CDR3 region is CASSRQPNTEAFF. The CDR3 DNA is TGTGCCAGCAGCCGACAGCCGAACACTGAAGCTTTCTTT.

This chain connects TRBV10-3 to TRBJ2-1, with D maybe TRBD2 (5 bases). The CDR3 covers 13 residues. Germline V gene sequence: CDR1 ENHRY, CDR2 SYGVKD. The germline V and J ends were trimmed by 6 bases and 7 bases, with 13 bases remaining between them. In DNA form, the CDR3 reads TGTGCCATCAGGGCCCAGACGGGAAATGAGCAGTTCTTC. Encoded protein: CAIRAQTGNEQFF.

V and J are TRBV16 and TRBJ1-5; no clear D gene. The length of the CDR3 is 16 residues. Germline assignment: CDR1 KGHSY and CDR2 FQNENV. V was cut by 1 base and J by 2 bases, with 12 bases left in between. CDR3 in DNA: TGTGCCAGCAGCCAATTAGGTACAGTTGGCAATCAGCCCCAGCATTTT. It is translated as CASSQLGTVGNQPQHF.